This T cell receptor beta chain was recorded in a study of long-term antiretroviral therapy in people with HIV. The study's findings and limits: The study lacked data on ART adherence, viral resistance or therapy changes. In HIV, the repertoires covered a tighter span of CDR3 lengths than in controls. Post-ART diversity increased but stayed below transplant donor controls.

The immunoSEQ assay was v3.0, run at survey level. Repertoires were generated with immunoSEQ multiplex PCR, while TCRdb's copy carries only in-frame clones and drops some. The sample yields 48,000 or so clones, around 84% seen once. The CDR3 has 16 amino acids. Trimming at V came to 3 bases and at J to 7 bases, leaving 8 bases not matched to a gene. CDR1 is MGHRA, CDR2 YSYEKL, per germline. Notes on this clone: Its cognate antigen is unknown.

It was in the United States that all participants with HIV were treated. The sequencing used unsorted PBMCs, collected 0.8 years after starting antiretroviral therapy. The chain has TRBV4-1 and TRBJ1-4; TRBD1 agrees at 10 bases. The origin of this receptor is a woman aged 18-35 years with HIV. The CDR3 sequence: CASSHVRDRGSEKLFF. For the CDR3, the DNA is TGCGCCAGCAGCCACGTCCGGGACAGGGGAAGTGAAAAACTGTTTTTT.